This T cell receptor beta chain is drawn from a study of blood T cell repertoires in COVID-19. Study-wide context: The samples span acute and convalescent COVID-19 from the United States, Italy and Spain. In each case, the material was cDNA or gDNA derived from T cells, B-cell-depleted T cells, or PBMCs.

V lost 5 bases, J lost 5 bases, and 18 bases lay in between. The CDR3 sequence is 15 residues long. Looked up from germline, CDR1 is SQVTM and CDR2 is ANQGSEA. Original methodology: Amplification of reference gene primers provided the estimated nucleated cell counts. Measured with immunoSEQ multiplex PCR; TCRdb has only the in-frame clones, and not every one. V, J and clone size derive from that table, while D and trimming were established from the DNA sequence. The repertoire holds around 100,000 clones, with roughly 85% as singletons. The sample comprised peripheral blood. The receptor comes from a woman between 65 and 79 years old with acute or convalescent COVID-19. This chain uses TRBV29-1 with TRBJ1-4, with D possibly matching TRBD1 (6 bases). CDR3 DNA: TGCAGCGTTAACACTGTACAGGGATCGAATGAAAAACTGTTTTTT. Amino acids: CSVNTVQGSNEKLFF.